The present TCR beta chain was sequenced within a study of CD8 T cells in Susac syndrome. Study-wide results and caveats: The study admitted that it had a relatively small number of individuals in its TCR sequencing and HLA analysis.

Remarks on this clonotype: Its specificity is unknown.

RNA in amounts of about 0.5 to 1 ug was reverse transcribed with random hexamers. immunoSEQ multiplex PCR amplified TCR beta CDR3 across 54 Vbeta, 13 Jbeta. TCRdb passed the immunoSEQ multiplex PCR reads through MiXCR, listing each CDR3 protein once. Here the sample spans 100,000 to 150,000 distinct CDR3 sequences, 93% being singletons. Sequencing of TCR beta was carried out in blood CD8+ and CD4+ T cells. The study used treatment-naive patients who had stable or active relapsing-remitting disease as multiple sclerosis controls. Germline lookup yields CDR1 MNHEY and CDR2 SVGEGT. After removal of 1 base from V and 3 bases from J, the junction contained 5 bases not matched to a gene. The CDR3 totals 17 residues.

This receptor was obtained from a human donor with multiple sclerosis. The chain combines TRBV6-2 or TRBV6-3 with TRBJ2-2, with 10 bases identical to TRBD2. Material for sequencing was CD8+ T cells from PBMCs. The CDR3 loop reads CASSYFSGRKDTGELFF. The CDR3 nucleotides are TGTGCCAGCAGTTACTTTAGCGGGAGGAAGGACACCGGGGAGCTGTTTTTT.